These 29 T cell receptor beta chains were sequenced from one sample in a study of identical twins. MiXCR, applied by TCRdb to the 5' RACE reads, yields one record per CDR3 protein. Of a few hundred thousand distinct CDR3 sequences listed, roughly 13% are singletons. The sample was also reused in another study, on yellow fever vaccine responses in identical twins.

Sequenced input: memory (CD45RO+) T cells sorted from blood. The origin of the receptors is a woman between 18 and 29 years old in good health.

This rearrangement joins TRBV27 to TRBJ2-5, with TRBD2 matching over 15 bases. Germline loops: CDR1 MNHEY, CDR2 SMNVEV (reference sequence). This CDR3 has 17 residues. V lost 8 bases to trimming and J lost 0 bases; unmatched junction nucleotides: 7. The CDR3 nucleotides read TGTGCCAGCGGGACTAGCGGGAGGACAGGGAACCAAGAGACCCAGTACTTC. Residues: CASGTSGRTGNQETQYF.

This clonotype has a count of ten or more. The chain has TRBV11-2 and TRBJ2-5; TRBD2 agrees at 8 bases. The V and J ends lost 5 bases and 0 bases, in that order; junction bases with no gene match: 8. Germline CDR1 SGHAT, CDR2 FQNNGV. This CDR3 has 16 amino acids. Written as DNA, the CDR3 is TGTGCCAGCAGCGTGGGGGTCGGGAGGGACCAAGAGACCCAGTACTTC. This encodes CASSVGVGRDQETQYF.

The V gene is TRBV15, the J gene TRBJ2-1; tentative D call: TRBD2 (6 bases). The CDR3 spans 12 residues. Germline V lookup: CDR1 LNHNV, CDR2 YYDKDF (reference sequence). Trimming pared 1 base from V and 12 bases from J, leaving 10 bases between. The CDR3 is CATSRAFGGQFF. CDR3 bases: TGTGCCACCAGCAGAGCTTTCGGGGGGCAGTTCTTC.

This clonotype appeared a few times. The DNA of the CDR3 is TGTGCCAGCAGGGGCGCAGAAAACTACGAGCAGTACTTC. Translated: CASRGAENYEQYF. This chain joins TRBV7-9 and TRBJ2-7; D ambiguous. Per germline, CDR1 SEHNR and CDR2 FQNEAQ (reference sequence). V lost 6 bases to trimming and J lost 3 bases, with 12 bases between them. The CDR3 spans 13 residues.

J is TRBJ2-3 and V is TRBV5-1; unclear D gene. The ends were cut back, 4 bases at V and 4 bases at J, with 13 bases in the middle. Germline V gene sequence: CDR1 SGHRS, CDR2 YFSETQ. This CDR3 is built from 14 residues. The CDR3 protein is CASSHKGSADTQYF. The CDR3 bases are TGCGCCAGCAGCCACAAAGGATCAGCAGATACGCAGTATTTT.

At least ten counts were recorded for this clonotype. The CDR3 sequence is CASSPDRTIYEQYF. As DNA, the CDR3 is TGTGCCAGCAGCCCGGACAGGACTATCTACGAGCAGTACTTC. V gene TRBV7-9 combines with J gene TRBJ2-7; D possibly corresponds to TRBD1 (7 bases). This CDR3 has 14 residues. Germline V gene sequence: CDR1 SEHNR, CDR2 FQNEAQ (reference sequence). V was trimmed by 5 bases and J by 3 bases, leaving 14 bases between them.

This clonotype came up many times. The chain is built from TRBV30 and TRBJ2-7; a possible D gene is TRBD1 (5 bases). The ends were cut back, 1 base at V and 6 bases at J, with 13 bases in the middle. The CDR3 is 13 residues long. Germline V gene data show CDR1 as GTSNPN and CDR2 as SVGIG (reference sequence). The CDR3 bases are TGTGCCTGGAGTGGACCAGGGCATTTCGAGCAGTACTTC. It specifies CAWSGPGHFEQYF.

The chain is built from TRBV20-1 and TRBJ2-7, with a weak D call TRBD1 (5 bases). With 1 base removed from V and 0 bases from J, the gap between germline ends came to 7 bases. Germline V gene lookup returns CDR1 DFQATT and CDR2 SNEGSKA (reference sequence). The CDR3 loop spans 13 amino acids. CDR3 DNA: TGCAGTGCTAGAGGCAGGGTCTCCTACGAGCAGTACTTC. This codes for CSARGRVSYEQYF.

The J gene is TRBJ2-1, the V gene TRBV20-1; TRBD2 agrees at 7 bases. The junction had 10 bases not matched to a gene; V was cut back by 5 bases and J by 3 bases. The CDR3 consists of 15 residues. Per germline, CDR1 DFQATT and CDR2 SNEGSKA (reference sequence). The CDR3 protein is CSAPGTWEGYNEQFF. In DNA, the CDR3 is TGCAGTGCTCCCGGGACTTGGGAGGGCTACAATGAGCAGTTCTTC.

This chain joins TRBV4-3 and TRBJ2-7, with TRBD2 matching 8 bases. The germline gives CDR1 LGHNA, CDR2 YSLEER. V gave up 0 bases and J gave up 1 base; unmatched junction bases: 8. The CDR3 contains 17 residues. CDR3 sequence: CASSQEPAGAKSYEQYF. CDR3 DNA: TGCGCCAGCAGCCAAGAGCCAGCGGGAGCAAAATCCTACGAGCAGTACTTC.

The table lists this clonotype with many counts. The rearrangement links TRBV12-3 or TRBV12-4 to TRBJ2-3; TRBD2 matches at 9 bases. Trimming cost V 5 bases and J 2 bases; bases outside gene matches: 8. The CDR3 is 16 residues long. This chain's CDR3 is CASSLRASGDTDTQYF. The DNA for the CDR3 is TGTGCCAGCAGTCTGAGGGCTAGCGGGGACACAGATACGCAGTATTTT.

The chain recombines TRBV7-2 with TRBJ1-1; D remains ambiguous. Germline CDR1 and CDR2: SGHTA and FQGNSA. There are 11 residues in the CDR3. The ends were cut back, 3 bases at V and 8 bases at J, with 7 bases in the middle. For the CDR3, the DNA is TGTGCCAGCAGCTTTATACAAGAAGCTTTCTTT. This translates into CASSFIQEAFF.

This chain uses TRBV6-1 with TRBJ1-1; TRBD1 is a possible D gene (6 bases). Germline lookup yields CDR1 MNHNS and CDR2 SASEGT. V dropped 7 bases and J dropped 5 bases, with 20 bases sitting between them. The CDR3 extends over 15 amino acids. In nucleotides, the CDR3 is TGTGCCAGCACCCTAAGTGGCCAGGGGTGGACTGAAGCTTTCTTT. Protein product: CASTLSGQGWTEAFF.

The chain links TRBV7-9 to TRBJ2-5, with 8 bases aligning to TRBD1. In germline, CDR1 is SEHNR, CDR2 FQNEAQ (reference sequence). Trimming at V came to 5 bases and at J to 3 bases, leaving 2 bases not matched to a gene. The CDR3 is 13 residues long. The CDR3 spells CASSRGQEETQYF. The CDR3 region has the DNA TGTGCCAGCAGCCGGGGACAGGAAGAGACCCAGTACTTC.

The genes are TRBV7-2 and TRBJ2-7, with TRBD2 as a possible D gene (6 bases). The CDR3 runs 15 residues. CDR1 SGHTA and CDR2 FQGNSA come from the germline V gene. V was pared by 1 base and J by 2 bases, with 12 bases between. Here the CDR3 DNA reads TGTGCCAGCAGCTTAGAGAGCGGGCCCGCCTACGAGCAGTACTTC. It specifies CASSLESGPAYEQYF.

The chain uses TRBV11-1 and TRBJ2-5; no clear D gene. The V end lost 6 bases, the J end lost 5 bases, and 22 bases lay between the germline ends. The CDR3 is made up of 16 amino acids. CDR1 is SGHAT, CDR2 FQDESV, per germline (reference sequence). The CDR3 loop reads CASRDPGPLIFETQYF. In DNA form, the CDR3 reads TGTGCCAGCAGGGATCCTGGGCCCCTGATATTCGAGACCCAGTACTTC.

The chain recombines TRBV10-3 with TRBJ1-2; TRBD1 agrees at 7 bases. Germline V gives CDR1 ENHRY, CDR2 SYGVKD. The junction had 5 bases not matched to a gene; V was cut back by 3 bases and J by 4 bases. The CDR3 is 14 amino acids. This CDR3 reads CAISDPQGGYGYTF. The CDR3 DNA is TGTGCCATCAGTGACCCCCAGGGGGGCTATGGCTACACCTTC.

This clonotype was seen ten or more times. This sequence joins TRBV20-1 and TRBJ2-1; a possible D gene is TRBD1 (6 bases). Germline lookup yields CDR1 DFQATT and CDR2 SNEGSKA (reference sequence). CDR3 length equals 13 residues. The CDR3 region is CRATGLTYNEQFF. The CDR3 region has the DNA TGCAGGGCCACAGGGTTGACCTACAATGAGCAGTTCTTC.

CDR3 sequence: CSASPSGRALRFGTQYF. CDR3 in DNA: TGCAGTGCTAGCCCTAGCGGGAGGGCCTTACGTTTTGGTACGCAGTATTTT. V and J are TRBV20-1 and TRBJ2-3; 12 bases line up with TRBD2. CDR3 length: 17 residues. Germline V gene lookup returns CDR1 DFQATT and CDR2 SNEGSKA (reference sequence). V trimming: 3 bases; J trimming: 8 bases; junction bases outside the gene matches: 15.

This sequence joins TRBV5-1 and TRBJ2-7, with 9 bases matching TRBD2. The germline V gene has CDR1 SGHRS and CDR2 YFSETQ. V was clipped by 1 base and J by 2 bases; unmatched bases: 7. The CDR3 length is 16 residues. CDR3 amino acids: CASSLTASGAPYEQYF. CDR3 nucleotide sequence: TGCGCCAGCAGCTTGACGGCTAGCGGGGCCCCCTACGAGCAGTACTTC.

The rearrangement uses TRBV7-9 and TRBJ2-3; D could derive from TRBD1 or TRBD2 (7 bases each). CDR3 size: 17 residues. V dropped 2 bases and J dropped 8 bases, with 23 bases sitting between them. Germline V CDR1 and CDR2: SEHNR, FQNEAQ (reference sequence). The CDR3 nucleotides are TGTGCCAGCAGCTTATCCGGGACTATGGCCCAGGGGGGTACGCAGTATTTT. Amino acid sequence: CASSLSGTMAQGGTQYF. The whole variable domain, filled in from reference TRBV7-9 and TRBJ2-3, reads DTGVSQNPRHKITKRGQNVTFRCDPISEHNRLYWYRQTLGQGPEFLTYFQNEAQLEKSRLLSDRFSAERPKGSFSTLEIQRTEQGDSAMYLCASSLSGTMAQGGTQYFGPGTRLTVL.

The chain carries TRBV25-1 and TRBJ2-2; 8 bases align to TRBD1. The V gene's germline CDR1 is MGHDK and CDR2 SYGVNS. The CDR3 is 14 residues long. The ends lost 7 bases at V and 4 bases at J; junction bases unmatched: 5. CDR3 sequence: CASKTGGITGELFF. DNA of the CDR3: TGTGCCAGCAAAACAGGGGGAATCACCGGGGAGCTGTTTTTT.

V gene TRBV6-5 combines with J gene TRBJ2-2; 8 nucleotides match TRBD2. The V segment lost 0 bases and the J segment 7 bases; nucleotides outside the gene matches: 7. Germline CDR1 is MNHEY and CDR2 is SVGAGI. CDR3 length: 16 residues. DNA for the CDR3: TGTGCCAGCAGTTACTCTGGGACTAGGGAAATCGGGGAGCTGTTTTTT. As protein: CASSYSGTREIGELFF.

This clonotype has a handful of counts. The rearrangement links TRBV4-2 to TRBJ1-1; D is unresolved. CDR1 is LGHNA and CDR2 is YNFKEQ in the germline V gene. Between the trimmed V and J ends, which lost 3 bases and 1 base, there was a span of 9 bases. The CDR3 runs to 14 residues. The CDR3 nucleotides are TGTGCCAGCAGCCACGCCTTAGAGAACACTGAAGCTTTCTTT. Translated: CASSHALENTEAFF.

This clonotype was seen only a few times. The rearrangement links TRBV11-2 to TRBJ2-1, with 8 bases lining up with TRBD2. The CDR3 contains 15 residues. Germline CDR1 is SGHAT and CDR2 is FQNNGV. The ends lost 1 base at V and 9 bases at J; junction bases unmatched: 8. The CDR3 DNA follows: TGTGCCAGCAGCTTAGGCCGGGAGGGCCCGGGTGAGCAGTTCTTC. Translated, it gives CASSLGREGPGEQFF. The whole variable domain, remainder taken from reference TRBV11-2 and TRBJ2-1, is EAGVAQSPRYKIIEKRQSVAFWCNPISGHATLYWYQQILGQGPKLLIQFQNNGVVDDSQLPKDRFSAERLKGVDSTLKIQPAKLEDSAVYLCASSLGREGPGEQFFGPGTRLTVL.

This sequence joins TRBV2 and TRBJ1-3, with unresolved D. The V and J ends lost 3 bases and 0 bases respectively, with 9 bases between them. Germline V lookup: CDR1 SNHLY, CDR2 FYNNEI. The CDR3 sequence is 15 residues long. The CDR3 DNA reads TGTGCCAGCAGTGACAGGTTTTCCTCTGGAAACACCATATATTTT. Translation: CASSDRFSSGNTIYF.

This clonotype showed up just a few times. The rearrangement links TRBV20-1 to TRBJ1-5; TRBD1 might be the D (6 bases). Germline assignment: CDR1 DFQATT and CDR2 SNEGSKA (reference sequence). The CDR3 consists of 12 residues. The CDR3: CRGRGHNQPQHF. The CDR3 nucleotides are TGCAGGGGCAGGGGCCACAATCAGCCCCAGCATTTT.

This clonotype was recorded a few times. This chain connects TRBV6-1 to TRBJ2-7, with D perhaps matching TRBD2 (6 bases). Germline V gives CDR1 MNHNS, CDR2 SASEGT. The CDR3 is made up of 14 amino acids. With 2 bases removed from V and 0 bases from J, the gap between germline ends came to 8 bases. In DNA form, the CDR3 reads TGTGCCAGCAGTGAACTAGCGTACTCCTACGAGCAGTACTTC. This gives the protein CASSELAYSYEQYF.

This sequence joins TRBV7-9 and TRBJ2-5; D is ambiguous. The CDR3 runs to 13 residues. Germline CDR1 is SEHNR and CDR2 is FQNEAQ (reference sequence). V was cut by 1 base and J by 5 bases, with 8 bases left in between. CDR3 DNA sequence: TGTGCCAGCAGCTTAGACCAATTGGAGACCCAGTACTTC. Translating it yields CASSLDQLETQYF.